This TCR beta chain was profiled in a study of early T cells in non-severe SARS-CoV-2 infection. Background on the study: Sequencing used unsorted whole-blood bulk RNA, so chains lack pairing.

The CDR3 sequence is 13 residues long. Trimming took 5 bases from V and 6 from J; bases not matched to a gene: 3. Germline V CDR1 and CDR2: MNHEY, SMNVEV (reference sequence). Many counts were recorded for this clonotype. Its cognate antigen is unknown. Study conclusions and caveats: Matches to VDJdb favored anti-spike CD8 responses and missed private and CD4 specificities.

The TCR library protocol was used to attach unique molecular identifiers. These identifiers were attached to individual cDNA molecules. TCRdb reprocessed the 5' RACE reads via MiXCR and lists one record per CDR3 protein. The data hold over 30,000 distinct CDR3 sequences, with roughly 6% observed a single time. This rearrangement joins TRBV27 to TRBJ2-2; 7 positions match TRBD1. This TCR derives from an adult who was a healthcare worker with PCR-confirmed SARS-CoV-2 infection or an uninfected control (not recorded which). The sample taken for sequencing was whole blood. The DNA of the CDR3 is TGTGCCAGCAGTCTCACAGGGGCCGGGGAGCTGTTTTTT. Its protein product is CASSLTGAGELFF.